This is a list of T cell receptor beta chains from one sample in a study of blood T cell repertoires in COVID-19. TCRdb keeps only in-frame clones here, not all; method: immunoSEQ multiplex PCR. Of 200,000 to 250,000 clones listed, approximately 80% are singletons. The sample consisted of peripheral blood. The receptors shown here come from a woman aged 60 to 75 who had recovered from COVID-19. Each CDR3 is given with its conserved first and last residue. The order of the fields is J gene, clone size, V gene, D gene, CDR3 DNA, CDR3 protein. The D gene is left open where the match is weak. A row's size may be missing; if present it is once, few, many or a size class.

j_call: TRBJ1-4
clone_size: NA
v_call: TRBV4-3
d_call: TRBD1
cdr3_nt: TGCGCCAGCAGCCGATTAGGGACAGAAAGAGGAAGGCTGTTTTTT
cdr3_aa: CASSRLGTERGRLFF

j_call: TRBJ2-7
clone_size: once
v_call: TRBV5-4
d_call: NA
cdr3_nt: TGTGCCAGCAGCTTGGGCCGACAGACCTACGAGCAGTACTTC
cdr3_aa: CASSLGRQTYEQYF

j_call: TRBJ2-3
clone_size: NA
v_call: TRBV6-4
d_call: NA
cdr3_nt: TGTGCCAGCAGTCAAGAGGTCTACTCAGATACGCAGTATTTT
cdr3_aa: CASSQEVYSDTQYF

j_call: TRBJ2-2
clone_size: few
v_call: TRBV5-1
d_call: TRBD1
cdr3_nt: TGCGCCAGCAGCTATACCTTGACAGGGGCAACCGGGGAGCTGTTTTTT
cdr3_aa: CASSYTLTGATGELFF

j_call: TRBJ2-1
clone_size: once
v_call: TRBV9
d_call: TRBD2
cdr3_nt: TGTGCCAGCAGCGTGGGGGGGGGACGCCCCTACAATGAGCAGTTCTTC
cdr3_aa: CASSVGGGRPYNEQFF

j_call: TRBJ1-6
clone_size: NA
v_call: TRBV5-5
d_call: TRBD1
cdr3_nt: TGTGCCAGCAGCGCCGACAGGGGTAATTCACCCCTCCACTTT
cdr3_aa: CASSADRGNSPLHF

j_call: TRBJ1-2
clone_size: once
v_call: TRBV23-1
d_call: NA
cdr3_nt: TGCGCCAGCAGTCCGAATCGACTCAGAAACTATGGCTACACCTTC
cdr3_aa: CASSPNRLRNYGYTF

j_call: TRBJ1-2
clone_size: NA
v_call: TRBV7-8
d_call: TRBD1
cdr3_nt: TGTGCCAGCAGCGAAAGGACAGGGAATGGCTACACCTTC
cdr3_aa: CASSERTGNGYTF

j_call: TRBJ1-2
clone_size: NA
v_call: TRBV18
d_call: NA
cdr3_nt: TGTGCCAGCTCACCACCCGTTAGGGGTTTTGGCTACACCTTC
cdr3_aa: CASSPPVRGFGYTF

j_call: TRBJ1-5
clone_size: NA
v_call: TRBV10-2
d_call: NA
cdr3_nt: TGCGCCAGCAGTGATTCAGGGTACAATCAGCCCCAGCATTTT
cdr3_aa: CASSDSGYNQPQHF

j_call: TRBJ2-1
clone_size: NA
v_call: TRBV5-5
d_call: TRBD2
cdr3_nt: TGTGCCAGCAGCTTGATTAGCGGGCAAAATGAGCAGTTCTTC
cdr3_aa: CASSLISGQNEQFF

j_call: TRBJ2-7
clone_size: NA
v_call: TRBV29-1
d_call: TRBD2
cdr3_nt: TGCAGCGGACTAGCGGGGGGGACCTACGAGCAGTACTTC
cdr3_aa: CSGLAGGTYEQYF

j_call: TRBJ1-1
clone_size: few
v_call: TRBV5-1
d_call: TRBD1
cdr3_nt: TGCGCCAGCAGCTCCGGGGACAGGGGTAGCACTGAAGCTTTCTTT
cdr3_aa: CASSSGDRGSTEAFF

j_call: TRBJ1-1
clone_size: NA
v_call: TRBV5-6
d_call: NA
cdr3_nt: TGTGCCAGCAGCTTGTCCCAGGGTGAGGCTTTCTTT
cdr3_aa: CASSLSQGEAFF

j_call: TRBJ2-5
clone_size: few
v_call: TRBV5-1
d_call: TRBD2
cdr3_nt: TGCGCCAGCAGCTCCGAATCTCCCGTAGTAGCGGGGGGACTACAAGAGACCCAGTACTTC
cdr3_aa: CASSSESPVVAGGLQETQYF

j_call: TRBJ1-2
clone_size: NA
v_call: TRBV3-1/TRBV3-2
d_call: TRBD1
cdr3_nt: TGTGCCAGTCGGACAGGGCGAGGTGGCTACACCTTC
cdr3_aa: CASRTGRGGYTF

j_call: TRBJ1-3
clone_size: once
v_call: TRBV18
d_call: NA
cdr3_nt: TGTGCCAGCTCACCGTCGGCTAGCTCTGGAAACACCATATATTTT
cdr3_aa: CASSPSASSGNTIYF

j_call: TRBJ2-1
clone_size: NA
v_call: TRBV4-1
d_call: NA
cdr3_nt: TGCGCCAGCAGCCAAGGAGGCAATGAGCAGTTCTTC
cdr3_aa: CASSQGGNEQFF

j_call: TRBJ1-5
clone_size: NA
v_call: TRBV12-5
d_call: TRBD1
cdr3_nt: TGTGCTAGTGGTCCATGGACAGGAGGTAGCAATCAGCCCCAGCATTTT
cdr3_aa: CASGPWTGGSNQPQHF

j_call: TRBJ2-5
clone_size: NA
v_call: TRBV5-4
d_call: NA
cdr3_nt: TGTGCCACCTCCCCCGGGGGGCCAGAGACCCAGTACTTC
cdr3_aa: CATSPGGPETQYF

j_call: TRBJ2-1
clone_size: NA
v_call: TRBV2
d_call: TRBD2
cdr3_nt: TGTGCCAGCAGACGGGACTATGGGGAGCAGTTCTTC
cdr3_aa: CASRRDYGEQFF

j_call: TRBJ2-1
clone_size: NA
v_call: TRBV11-3
d_call: TRBD2
cdr3_nt: TGTGCCAGGGGCGGGACTAGCGGGAGAAATGAGCAGTTCTTC
cdr3_aa: CARGGTSGRNEQFF

j_call: TRBJ2-2
clone_size: NA
v_call: TRBV19
d_call: NA
cdr3_nt: TGTGCCAGTAGGAGGTTGGGCAGGGACACCGGGGAGCTGTTTTTT
cdr3_aa: CASRRLGRDTGELFF

j_call: TRBJ2-1
clone_size: NA
v_call: TRBV5-6
d_call: TRBD2
cdr3_nt: TGTGCCAGCAGCTCATTAAAGTATTCGACTAGCGGGGGGCCGGGGGAGCAGTTCTTC
cdr3_aa: CASSSLKYSTSGGPGEQFF

j_call: TRBJ1-1
clone_size: NA
v_call: TRBV3-1/TRBV3-2
d_call: NA
cdr3_nt: TGTGCCAGCAGCCAAGATGGGGAAGGAGGCACTGAAGCTTTCTTT
cdr3_aa: CASSQDGEGGTEAFF

j_call: TRBJ2-2
clone_size: few
v_call: TRBV7-3
d_call: NA
cdr3_nt: TGTGCCAGCAGCCGAGGGACTGGGACCGGGGAGCTGTTTTTT
cdr3_aa: CASSRGTGTGELFF

j_call: TRBJ2-3
clone_size: NA
v_call: TRBV5-6
d_call: NA
cdr3_nt: TGTGCCAGCAGCTTTGCGGTCGGTACGCAGTATTTT
cdr3_aa: CASSFAVGTQYF

j_call: TRBJ1-3
clone_size: NA
v_call: TRBV3-1/TRBV3-2
d_call: NA
cdr3_nt: TGTGCCAGCAGCCAGGAGGGCACCATATATTTT
cdr3_aa: CASSQEGTIYF

j_call: TRBJ1-1
clone_size: NA
v_call: TRBV4-1
d_call: NA
cdr3_nt: TGCGCCAGCAGCCAACCAACAGGGCCGAACACTGAAGCTTTCTTT
cdr3_aa: CASSQPTGPNTEAFF

j_call: TRBJ1-5
clone_size: few
v_call: TRBV7-8
d_call: NA
cdr3_nt: TGTGCCAGCAGCTTAGGGGACACGTACAATCAGCCCCAGCATTTT
cdr3_aa: CASSLGDTYNQPQHF

j_call: TRBJ2-1
clone_size: NA
v_call: TRBV3-1/TRBV3-2
d_call: TRBD2
cdr3_nt: TGTGCCAGCAGCCTGGGGGGACTAGCGGCATACAATGAGCAGTTCTTC
cdr3_aa: CASSLGGLAAYNEQFF

j_call: TRBJ2-1
clone_size: NA
v_call: TRBV7-9
d_call: TRBD2
cdr3_nt: TGTGCCAGCAGCTCACGGACTAGCGGGCTTGAGCAGTTCTTC
cdr3_aa: CASSSRTSGLEQFF

j_call: TRBJ2-1
clone_size: NA
v_call: TRBV6-5
d_call: TRBD1
cdr3_nt: TGTGCCAGCAGTTACAGGGACAGACACAATGAGCAGTTCTTC
cdr3_aa: CASSYRDRHNEQFF

j_call: TRBJ1-2
clone_size: NA
v_call: TRBV27
d_call: TRBD1
cdr3_nt: TGTGCCAGCAGCTTGGACAGGGCGGCTCGGGACTACACCTTC
cdr3_aa: CASSLDRAARDYTF

j_call: TRBJ1-1
clone_size: few
v_call: TRBV18
d_call: NA
cdr3_nt: TGTGCCAGCTCCCATACACAGAACACTGAAGCTTTCTTT
cdr3_aa: CASSHTQNTEAFF

j_call: TRBJ2-5
clone_size: NA
v_call: TRBV5-1
d_call: TRBD2
cdr3_nt: TGCGCCAGCAGCGAGGGGACTAGCGGGGGACAGACCCAGTACTTC
cdr3_aa: CASSEGTSGGQTQYF

j_call: TRBJ2-7
clone_size: NA
v_call: TRBV5-5
d_call: NA
cdr3_nt: TGTGCCAGCAGCTGGAGAGGAGACCCCGGATCCCCCTACGAGCAGTACTTC
cdr3_aa: CASSWRGDPGSPYEQYF

j_call: TRBJ1-2
clone_size: NA
v_call: TRBV7-9
d_call: NA
cdr3_nt: TGTGCCAGCAGCCCGCAGGGTAACTATGGCTACACCTTC
cdr3_aa: CASSPQGNYGYTF

j_call: TRBJ1-5
clone_size: NA
v_call: TRBV7-8
d_call: TRBD1
cdr3_nt: TGTGCCAGCAGGTGGTGGACAGGGGGCATTCAGAGCAATCAGCCCCAGCATTTT
cdr3_aa: CASRWWTGGIQSNQPQHF

j_call: TRBJ2-1
clone_size: NA
v_call: TRBV7-3
d_call: TRBD2
cdr3_nt: TGTGCCAGCAGCTTGGGCCCGCGGGGCGAGCGGGGTTCCTACAATGAGCAGTTCTTC
cdr3_aa: CASSLGPRGERGSYNEQFF